This T cell receptor beta chain was recovered during a study of graft-versus-host responses after intestinal transplantation. In the study overall: Following induction with anti-thymocyte globulin, all recipients were given tacrolimus and steroids for roughly three years.

Notes on this clone: Its matching antigen is unknown.

Repertoires were generated with immunoSEQ multiplex PCR, while TCRdb's copy carries only in-frame clones and drops some. The repertoire holds under 85,000 clones, with roughly 87% as singletons. The CDR3 length is 9 residues. Germline-derived CDR1 and CDR2 are SGHDN and FVKESK. V was shortened by 10 bases and J by 8 bases, with 8 bases between the two germline ends. Study-level results: Researchers found GvH clones in recipient marrow, and some showed up first in ileum or blood.

The clonotype comes from a human donor who received an intestinal transplant. Specimen: unstimulated CD8+ T cells sorted from spleen or lymph node cells, collected before intestinal transplant. The gene calls are TRBV14 and TRBJ1-2, with D possibly TRBD1 on 5 matching bases. Here the CDR3 reads CANSGGYTF. DNA for the CDR3: TGTGCCAACTCAGGGGGCTACACCTTC.